This T cell receptor beta chain comes out of a study of Ad26.COV2.S vaccination and SARS-CoV-2 variants. V was trimmed by 1 base and J by 2 bases, leaving 8 bases between them. The CDR3 runs to 14 residues. Germline V gene lookup returns CDR1 LGHNT and CDR2 FRNRAP. Clones were read by immunoSEQ multiplex PCR, and TCRdb kept only the in-frame ones, dropping some. The table includes approximately 340,000 clones, 92% detected once. The chain links TRBV12-5 to TRBJ1-1; D not certain. The sequence was obtained from a human donor who had recovered from COVID-19. This specimen consisted of peripheral blood, obtained after recovery from COVID-19. The chain's CDR3 is CASGLASTNTEAFF. The CDR3 nucleotides are TGTGCTAGTGGTTTGGCCTCTACAAACACTGAAGCTTTCTTT.